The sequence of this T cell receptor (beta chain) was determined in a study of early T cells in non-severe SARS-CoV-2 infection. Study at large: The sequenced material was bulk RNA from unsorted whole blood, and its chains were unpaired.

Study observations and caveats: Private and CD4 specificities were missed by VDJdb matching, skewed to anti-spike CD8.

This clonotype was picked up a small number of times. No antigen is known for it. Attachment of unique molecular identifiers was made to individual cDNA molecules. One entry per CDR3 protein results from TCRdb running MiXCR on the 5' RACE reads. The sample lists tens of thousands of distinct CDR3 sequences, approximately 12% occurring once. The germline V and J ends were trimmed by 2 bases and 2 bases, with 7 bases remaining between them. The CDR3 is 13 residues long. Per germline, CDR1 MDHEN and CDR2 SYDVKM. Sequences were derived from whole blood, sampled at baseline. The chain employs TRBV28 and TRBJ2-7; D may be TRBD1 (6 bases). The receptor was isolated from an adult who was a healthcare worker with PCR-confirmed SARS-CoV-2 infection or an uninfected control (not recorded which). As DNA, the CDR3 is TGTGCCAGCAGTTTAAGGGGGACCTACGAGCAGTACTTC. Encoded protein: CASSLRGTYEQYF.